The 3 T cell receptor beta chains presented below share a single source sample, sequenced in a study of blood T cell repertoires in COVID-19 (dated by TCRdb to between 2020 and 2021). Receptors were amplified or captured by the immunoSEQ multiplex PCR assay. The source is immuneACCESS, and TCRdb retained only in-frame sequences with V and J called. Part of the clones is not carried over; for the studies checked, unresolved V genes explain less than half of this, and the remainder is unexplained. The sample records 300,000 to 350,000 clones, roughly nine tenths of which are singletons. Jointly, the top ten make up roughly a tenth of the sample. Material for sequencing was PBMCs or T cells enriched from blood (not recorded which). The source is a woman in her 30s who had recovered from COVID-19.

The rearrangement links TRBV4-1 to TRBJ1-2, with 12 bases lining up with TRBD1. The CDR3 spans 16 residues. Trimming removed 4 bases from V and 8 bases from J; junction bases left unmatched: 11. Germline assignment: CDR1 MGHRA and CDR2 YSYEKL. CDR3 coding DNA: TGCGCCAGCAGCCGCGGGACAGGGGGCCCGTTAGGCGGCTACACCTTC. Its translation is CASSRGTGGPLGGYTF.

V is TRBV19 and J is TRBJ2-1, with TRBD2 matching 8 bases. Per germline, CDR1 LNHDA and CDR2 SQIVND (reference sequence). The CDR3 runs 16 residues. Unmatched junction bases numbered 9, after V lost 4 bases and J lost 4 bases. CDR3 coding DNA: TGTGCCAGTAGTAGCCGCCTAGCGGGTGGTTACAATGAGCAGTTCTTC. Translating gives CASSSRLAGGYNEQFF.

The chain joins TRBV19 to TRBJ1-4; D remains ambiguous. Trimming pared 5 bases from V and 0 bases from J, leaving 13 bases between. CDR3 length: 16 amino acids. CDR1 and CDR2 from the germline V gene are LNHDA and SQIVND (reference sequence). This CDR3 reads CASSYRGGATNEKLFF. CDR3 in DNA: TGTGCCAGTAGTTACCGGGGTGGGGCAACTAATGAAAAACTGTTTTTT.